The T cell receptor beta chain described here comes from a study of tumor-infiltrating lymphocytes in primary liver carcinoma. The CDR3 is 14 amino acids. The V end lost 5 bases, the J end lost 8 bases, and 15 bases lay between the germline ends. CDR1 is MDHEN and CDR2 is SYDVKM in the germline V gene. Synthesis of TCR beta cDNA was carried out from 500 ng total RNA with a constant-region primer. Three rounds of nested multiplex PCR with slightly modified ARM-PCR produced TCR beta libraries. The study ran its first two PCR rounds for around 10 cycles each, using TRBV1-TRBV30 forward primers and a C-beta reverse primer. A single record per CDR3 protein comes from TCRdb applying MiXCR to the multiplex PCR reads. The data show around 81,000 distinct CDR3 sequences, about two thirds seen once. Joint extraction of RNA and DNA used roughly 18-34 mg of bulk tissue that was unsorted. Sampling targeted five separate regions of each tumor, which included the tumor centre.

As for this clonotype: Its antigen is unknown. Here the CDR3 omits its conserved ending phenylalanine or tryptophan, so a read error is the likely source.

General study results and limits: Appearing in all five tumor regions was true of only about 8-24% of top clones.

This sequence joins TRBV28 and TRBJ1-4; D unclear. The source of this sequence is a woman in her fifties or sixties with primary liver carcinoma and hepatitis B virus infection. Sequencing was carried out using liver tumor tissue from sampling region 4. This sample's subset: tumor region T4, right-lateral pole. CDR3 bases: TGTGCCAGCAGTAATCGGCAGGATGGAGAAAAACTGTTTCTT. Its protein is CASSNRQDGEKLFL.